This T cell receptor (beta chain) was identified in a study of regulatory T cells in long-lasting Graves disease. Study results and limitations: The study found persistent patients shared more public clonotypes (fewer than 3,000) than new patients (about 890). Those with persistent Graves' had less TCR diversity than newly diagnosed patients.

Comments on this clonotype: The target antigen is unknown.

CDR3 length: 15 residues. V lost 8 bases and J lost 1, with 16 bases in between. Germline-derived CDR1 and CDR2 are SGHAT and FQNNGV. Time point reported: newly diagnosed GD, antithyroid drugs for less than 3 months. Generation of the TCR library employed RNA extracted from PBMCs. Both iRepertoire HTBI primers and Arm-PCR of CDR3 regions were used to build the TCR beta libraries. TCRdb reprocessed the multiplex PCR reads with MiXCR, giving one entry per CDR3 protein. The table records 350,000 to 550,000 distinct CDR3 sequences, 11% to 15% of them present only once. Separately, the same data were catalogued under a study of T cells in Graves' hyperthyroidism and ophthalmopathy. That source reports: Exclusion of patients followed from uncontrolled infection, other autoimmune disease, pregnancy or lactation. Most clonotypes that expanded in the thyroid above 0.001 also showed up in blood.

The receptor was isolated from a woman aged 45-65 years with Graves disease. The rearrangement links TRBV11-2 to TRBJ2-3; D ambiguous. This specimen consisted of peripheral blood mononuclear cells (PBMCs), obtained at new diagnosis, from a patient treated with antithyroid drugs. The CDR3 protein is CASADGAGGTDTQYF. CDR3 nucleotides: TGTGCCAGCGCCGACGGAGCTGGCGGCACAGATACGCAGTATTTT. Full variable domain (missing parts from reference TRBV11-2 and TRBJ2-3): EAGVAQSPRYKIIEKRQSVAFWCNPISGHATLYWYQQILGQGPKLLIQFQNNGVVDDSQLPKDRFSAERLKGVDSTLKIQPAKLEDSAVYLCASADGAGGTDTQYFGPGTRLTVL.